These 2 T cell receptor beta chains originate from one sample sequenced in a study of spatial heterogeneity in lung cancer. Specified time point: sample taken at primary tumor resection. Whole RNA obtained from tumor, nontumor lung or frozen PBMC underwent sequencing without sorting. In TCRdb, the 5' RACE reads were re-called with MiXCR into one record per CDR3 protein. The sample has roughly 3,700 distinct CDR3 sequences, roughly a sixth seen once. This material consisted of PBMCs, taken at surgery. The receptor set was obtained from a male donor with early-stage non-small cell lung cancer.

This clonotype was recorded many times. The V and J genes are TRBV28 and TRBJ2-5; 12 bases are a match to TRBD2. Germline loops: CDR1 MDHEN, CDR2 SYDVKM. The CDR3 runs to 17 residues. J was trimmed by 2 bases and V by 0 bases; bases with no gene match: 4. CDR3 in amino acids: CASSLWTSGSSQETQYF. In DNA, the CDR3 is TGTGCCAGCAGTTTATGGACTAGCGGGAGTTCACAAGAGACCCAGTACTTC.

Many counts were recorded for this clonotype. The chain carries TRBV6-6 and TRBJ2-5; 12 nucleotides agree with TRBD2. CDR3 length: 17 amino acids. The V and J ends lost 6 bases and 5 bases, in that order; junction bases with no gene match: 13. CDR1 MNHNY and CDR2 SVGAGI come from the germline V gene (reference sequence). DNA for the CDR3: TGTGCCAGCAGCCAACGGACTAGCGGGAACCTGGAGGAGACCCAGTACTTC. The encoded protein is CASSQRTSGNLEETQYF.